The rows below give T cell receptor beta chains drawn from one sample of a study of shared clonotypes between healthy human individuals. Profiling relied on immunoSEQ multiplex PCR, and the TCRdb table lists in-frame clones only, not all of them. Of about 480,000 clones detected, over 60% appear once; the ten largest clones hold approximately 12%. Sample: PBMCs. These receptors originate from a woman aged 40 to 55 in good health. Some clones in this sample may be carry-over from other donors' samples. Both conserved end residues are trimmed from each CDR3.

TRBV9 | ASSQVGLAGGEQY
TRBV5-1 | ASSLREVNEQF
TRBV6-6 | ASNHRGQNEQY
TRBV15 | ATSRGYTEAF
TRBV13 | ASSLPTSGAEQF
TRBV9 | ASSVEGAYNEQF
TRBV7-3 | ASSLNSGGDGELF
TRBV4-2 | ASSQERDSYEQY
TRBV28 | ASQLRGFAMNTEAF
TRBV7-9 | ASSLDVSGNTIY
TRBV11-3 | ASSLDGTGAYEQY
TRBV4-1 | ASSQLSGTANTEAF
TRBV4-3 | ASSHSSGRGDTQY
TRBV9 | ASSVVASRHTGELF
TRBV5-1 | ASSVTPFYNEQF
TRBV7-2 | ASSPRDGAYEQY
TRBV11-2 | ASSLSSEYGELF
TRBV7-2 | ASSRTRTGLLSYEQY
TRBV7-2 | ASSLGDRGYEQY
TRBV7-7 | ASSLGGSVGQETQY
TRBV7-8 | AILKGLEETQY
TRBV7-6 | ASSRDFVTYNEQF
TRBV13 | ASSSRDRGLAPHEQY
TRBV18 | ASSPFGTDSGNTIY
TRBV4-2 | ASSQATREAGNNEQF
TRBV28 | ASSFSSAGGTYEQY
TRBV18 | ASSPSGTYSYNEQF
TRBV25-1 | AVQTGASSGANVLT
TRBV9 | ASSVSQGQETQY
TRBV30 | AWSPPEGESYNEQF
TRBV19 | ASSIPGVEQF
TRBV7-9 | ASSFSTGPYEQY
TRBV28 | ASHRRRDYEQY
TRBV9 | ASSVVANPHNYGYT
TRBV27 | ASSLEPAQVAF
TRBV5-1 | ASSSFLAADNEQF
TRBV18 | ASSPPLGETQY
TRBV19 | ASSRHNTEAF
TRBV5-1 | ASSLGGPGNEQF
TRBV11-3 | ASSLSGADNEQF
TRBV7-2 | ASSSLISGNTIY
TRBV9 | ASSLGTGGTYEQY
TRBV6-5 | ASRKQGDQPQH
TRBV7-2 | ASSLATSNEQF
TRBV7-3 | ASSLSSENTEAF
TRBV21-1 | ASSLKTGHRWDEQF
TRBV11-2 | ASSLGQGIYEQY
TRBV6-6 | ASSYGGKGSYEQY
TRBV29-1 | SVGRAPGYT
TRBV7-3 | ASSLTGDSFNEQF